This is a list of T cell receptor beta chains from one sample in a study of beta chain features in type 1 diabetes. Sequencing was performed with immunoSEQ multiplex PCR; in TCRdb, only in-frame clones are kept and a portion is missing. In the table there are around 300,000 clones, roughly 8% of which are singletons. Sequenced sample: central memory CD4+ T cells from blood. These receptors all come from a woman aged 18-30 years in good health. The CDR3 runs from the conserved cysteine through the conserved F or W. The D gene is left open where the match is weak. Clone size appears in some rows only: once, few, many, or a class for an expanded clone.

d_gene,v_gene,abundance,j_gene,CDR3aa,CDR3nt
-,TRBV5-1,few,TRBJ1-1,CASSFTVDTEAFF,TGCGCCAGCAGCTTTACGGTGGACACTGAAGCTTTCTTT
-,TRBV25-1,few,TRBJ1-4,CASSEKATRNEKLFF,TGTGCCAGCAGTGAAAAAGCTACGCGGAATGAAAAACTGTTTTTT
-,TRBV25-1,few,TRBJ2-1,CASSDLGTGKGNEQFF,TGTGCCAGCAGTGATCTCGGAACAGGGAAGGGTAATGAGCAGTTCTTC
-,TRBV15,few,TRBJ1-2,CATSRDGNYGYTF,TGTGCCACCAGCAGAGATGGAAACTATGGCTACACCTTC
TRBD1,TRBV4-3,-,TRBJ1-1,CASSATTGPDTEAFF,TGCGCCAGCAGCGCAACGACAGGGCCGGACACTGAAGCTTTCTTT
-,TRBV6-1,few,TRBJ2-2,CATSELRDGELFF,TGTGCCACCTCGGAGCTCAGAGACGGGGAGCTGTTTTTT
-,TRBV7-9,few,TRBJ2-2,CASSLAGANTGELFF,TGTGCCAGCAGCTTAGCCGGGGCGAACACCGGGGAGCTGTTTTTT
TRBD1,TRBV6-5,few,TRBJ1-1,CAISEAAADRGAFF,TGTGCCATCAGTGAGGCGGCCGCGGACAGGGGAGCTTTCTTT
-,TRBV7-9,-,TRBJ1-1,CASSFEGFYTEAFF,TGTGCCAGCAGCTTTGAAGGGTTTTACACTGAAGCTTTCTTT
TRBD1,TRBV6-6,few,TRBJ2-5,CAISEATGVETQYF,TGTGCCATCAGTGAGGCCACAGGGGTAGAGACCCAGTACTTC
-,TRBV30,-,TRBJ2-7,CAWNRDLNYEQYF,TGTGCCTGGAACCGGGACTTGAACTACGAGCAGTACTTC
-,TRBV5-1,few,TRBJ1-1,CASSLQGKITEAFF,TGCGCCAGCAGCTTGCAGGGGAAAATCACTGAAGCTTTCTTT
TRBD1,TRBV25-1,few,TRBJ2-2,CASSGLTGAGELFF,TGTGCCAGCAGTGGCCTAACAGGGGCCGGGGAGCTGTTTTTT
-,TRBV11-2,-,TRBJ2-1,CASSLAGNEQFF,TGTGCCAGCAGCTTAGCAGGGAATGAGCAGTTCTTC